The 26 T cell receptor beta chains in this list originate from one sample, sequenced in a study of cytomegalovirus exposure and HLA in healthy donors. Clones were sequenced by immunoSEQ multiplex PCR, and TCRdb holds only the in-frame ones, with some missing. The table includes about 130,000 clones, 80% to 90% detected once. Sequencing was performed on PBMCs. These TCRs come from a woman younger than 35 in good health and CMV-seronegative.

The V and J genes are TRBV27 and TRBJ1-5; TRBD1 matches 7 bases. The CDR3 is 15 amino acids. Germline values: CDR1 MNHEY, CDR2 SMNVEV (reference sequence). Germline trimming cut 6 bases from V and 6 bases from J; bases unmatched to any gene: 11. CDR3 nucleotides: TGTGCCAGCAGAGACTTGACAGGGCCGGGTCAGCCCCAGCATTTT. Residues: CASRDLTGPGQPQHF.

This rearrangement joins TRBV6-1 to TRBJ1-2, with TRBD1 matching 7 bases. V lost 1 base, J lost 4 bases, and 15 bases stayed unmatched. This CDR3 is built from 18 residues. Germline V gives CDR1 MNHNS, CDR2 SASEGT. The CDR3 spells CASSEDPTEQGLFYGYTF. Written as DNA, the CDR3 is TGTGCCAGCAGTGAAGACCCCACTGAACAGGGGCTGTTCTATGGCTACACCTTC.

This clone was seen a single time. The chain is built from TRBV4-1 and TRBJ1-4, with TRBD1 identical over 7 bases. V lost 3 bases, J lost 6 bases, and 7 bases stayed unmatched. CDR3 length: 15 amino acids. Germline V gives CDR1 MGHRA, CDR2 YSYEKL. The CDR3 nucleotides are TGCGCCAGCAGCCATGACTCTGGGACAGATGAAAAACTGTTTTTT. Translated: CASSHDSGTDEKLFF.

This chain connects TRBV30 to TRBJ1-5; TRBD1 matches 10 bases. The length of the CDR3 is 15 residues. The V gene's germline CDR1 is GTSNPN and CDR2 SVGIG (reference sequence). V dropped 5 bases and J dropped 5; count of bases not matched to a gene: 9. The CDR3 bases are TGTGCCTGGGCACCCGGGACAGGGGTTCATCAGCCCCAGCATTTT. This gives the protein CAWAPGTGVHQPQHF.

The rearrangement uses TRBV30 and TRBJ1-5; D might be TRBD1 (5 bases). This CDR3 is 14 amino acids long. CDR1 and CDR2 from the germline V gene are GTSNPN and SVGIG (reference sequence). Trimming cost V 3 bases and J 2 bases, with 11 bases left between them. In DNA form, the CDR3 reads TGTGCCTGGAGCCTGGACAACGGCAATCAGCCCCAGCATTTT. Amino acids: CAWSLDNGNQPQHF.

This clone has just one count. This chain connects TRBV11-3 to TRBJ2-7, with TRBD1 matching over 8 bases. With V trimmed by 5 bases and J by 3 bases, 9 bases remained unmatched. CDR3 length: 15 amino acids. Germline CDR1 reads SGHNT; CDR2 reads YENEEA. The CDR3 loop is CASSPGMDRDYEQYF. The DNA for the CDR3 is TGTGCCAGCAGCCCCGGGATGGACAGGGACTACGAGCAGTACTTC.

The chain couples TRBV6-6 to TRBJ1-1, with a possible D match to TRBD1 (5 bases). V was pared by 6 bases and J by 1 base, with 9 bases between. The germline gives CDR1 MNHNY, CDR2 SVGAGI (reference sequence). The CDR3 loop spans 13 amino acids. The CDR3 nucleotides read TGTGCCAGCAGACCGACAGCGAACACTGAAGCTTTCTTT. It is translated as CASRPTANTEAFF.

This clone came up once. The chain carries TRBV6-1 and TRBJ2-1; 11 bases match TRBD2. There are 16 residues in the CDR3. J lost 3 bases, V lost 2 bases, and 3 bases had no gene match. Germline V CDR1 and CDR2: MNHNS, SASEGT. The CDR3 DNA is TGTGCCAGCAGTGAAATCACTAGCGGGGGCTACAATGAGCAGTTCTTC. Its protein is CASSEITSGGYNEQFF.

The chain has TRBV2 and TRBJ2-7; 7 nucleotides line up with TRBD1. V trimming: 3 bases; J trimming: 0 bases; junction bases outside the gene matches: 17. The CDR3 sequence is 19 residues long. CDR1 is SNHLY and CDR2 is FYNNEI in the germline V gene. CDR3 loop: CASSDFFHRGRDSSYEQYF. The CDR3 coding sequence is TGTGCCAGCAGTGATTTTTTTCATCGGGGACGGGACAGCTCCTACGAGCAGTACTTC.

The chain combines TRBV30 with TRBJ1-1; possible D gene TRBD1, 6 bases. The V end lost 2 bases, the J end lost 4 bases, and 14 bases lay between the germline ends. The CDR3 totals 14 residues. CDR1 and CDR2 (germline): GTSNPN, SVGIG (reference sequence). CDR3: CAWSLQGWGTEAFF. As DNA, the CDR3 is TGTGCCTGGAGTCTACAGGGCTGGGGCACTGAAGCTTTCTTT.

This chain uses TRBV10-3 with TRBJ2-5; TRBD2 is a possible D gene (6 bases). Germline lookup yields CDR1 ENHRY and CDR2 SYGVKD. CDR3 length: 14 residues. Between the trimmed V and J ends, which lost 5 bases and 3 bases, there was a span of 13 bases. The CDR3 DNA reads as TGTGCCATCAGTCCGGGACTCCGGGAAGAGACCCAGTACTTC. It yields the protein CAISPGLREETQYF.

The V gene is TRBV19, the J gene TRBJ2-2, with a weak D call TRBD2 (6 bases). The CDR3 covers 15 residues. V was cut by 4 bases and J by 0 bases, with 9 bases left in between. Germline V gene sequence: CDR1 LNHDA, CDR2 SQIVND (reference sequence). This chain's CDR3 is CASSKERANTGELFF. CDR3 sequence (DNA): TGTGCCAGTAGTAAAGAGCGGGCGAACACCGGGGAGCTGTTTTTT.

The rearrangement uses TRBV28 and TRBJ2-7; D remains ambiguous. This CDR3 is 13 amino acids long. Looked up from germline, CDR1 is MDHEN and CDR2 is SYDVKM. Trimming stripped 2 bases from V and 4 bases from J, with 9 bases between. DNA of the CDR3: TGTGCCAGCAGTTTAGGTACCGGGTACGAGCAGTACGTC. Residues: CASSLGTGYEQYV.

The chain recombines TRBV7-8 with TRBJ2-7; 10 bases map to TRBD2. J was trimmed by 1 base and V by 5 bases; bases with no gene match: 5. This CDR3 is built from 15 residues. CDR1 and CDR2 from the germline V gene are SGHVS and FQNEAQ. CDR3 amino acids: CASSPRLAGSYEQYF. In DNA, the CDR3 is TGTGCCAGCAGCCCCCGACTAGCGGGTTCCTACGAGCAGTACTTC.

For this clone: Other DNA sequences within the sample encode an identical CDR3. This rearrangement joins TRBV5-1 to TRBJ1-1, with unresolved D. V lost 0 bases, J lost 6 bases, and 9 bases lay in between. Germline loops: CDR1 SGHRS, CDR2 YFSETQ. The CDR3 is 13 residues long. The CDR3 reads CASSLAGFSEAFF. As DNA, the CDR3 is TGCGCCAGCAGCTTGGCAGGCTTCTCTGAAGCTTTCTTT. The variable domain in full, with the rest retrieved from reference TRBV5-1 and TRBJ1-1, is KAGVTQTPRYLIKTRGQQVTLSCSPISGHRSVSWYQQTPGQGLQFLFEYFSETQRNKGNFPGRFSGRQFSNSRSEMNVSTLELGDSALYLCASSLAGFSEAFFGQGTRLTVV.

This clone has a handful of counts. The rearrangement joins TRBV6-4 to TRBJ2-3; 10 bases fit TRBD2. The length of the CDR3 is 17 residues. Germline CDR1 MRHNA, CDR2 SNTAGT. V gave up 2 bases and J gave up 1 base; unmatched junction bases: 6. DNA for the CDR3: TGTGCCAGCAGTGACGCTAGCGGGAGTGGGGGCACAGATACGCAGTATTTT. Amino acids: CASSDASGSGGTDTQYF.

CDR3: CASSDRGAYNSPLHF. CDR3 nucleotide sequence: TGCGCCAGCAGCGACAGGGGCGCCTATAATTCACCCCTCCACTTT. The V call is TRBV10-2, the J call TRBJ1-6, with 8 bases identical to TRBD1. Germline V gene data show CDR1 as WSHSY and CDR2 as SAAADI. Losses at the gene ends were 6 bases for V and 2 bases for J; bases not matched to a gene: 3. This CDR3 comprises 15 residues.

The rearrangement links TRBV18 to TRBJ2-3; 7 positions agree with TRBD1. This CDR3 has 15 residues. Per germline, CDR1 KGHSH and CDR2 LQKENI. With V trimmed by 3 bases and J by 5 bases, 8 bases remained unmatched. Here the CDR3 reads CASSPPDRAGDTQYF. In DNA form, the CDR3 reads TGTGCCAGCTCACCTCCCGACAGGGCGGGAGATACGCAGTATTTT.

The gene calls are TRBV27 and TRBJ2-7, with a possible D match to TRBD1 (6 bases). CDR3 size: 19 residues. Trimming stripped 1 base from V and 6 bases from J, with 28 bases between. In germline, CDR1 is MNHEY, CDR2 SMNVEV (reference sequence). In nucleotides, the CDR3 is TGTGCCAGCAGTTTATATTCGATGGGGGACAACACCCACCCGGTCGAGCAGTACGTC. Protein product: CASSLYSMGDNTHPVEQYV.

V is TRBV6-5 and J is TRBJ1-6; the D is unclear. V lost 0 bases and J lost 10, with 13 bases in between. Germline-derived CDR1 and CDR2 are MNHEY and SVGAGI. The CDR3 sequence is 15 residues long. The CDR3 region is CASSYSRTGFSPLHF. CDR3 DNA: TGTGCCAGCAGTTACTCACGCACCGGGTTCTCACCCCTCCACTTT.

The chain recombines TRBV6-1 with TRBJ1-5; possible D gene TRBD1, 5 bases. V was clipped by 4 bases and J by 1 base, with 14 bases between them. The CDR3 is 16 residues long. CDR1 and CDR2 (germline): MNHNS, SASEGT. CDR3: CASSGDSPGSNQPQHF. The CDR3 coding sequence is TGTGCCAGCAGTGGCGACAGCCCTGGGAGCAATCAGCCCCAGCATTTT.

The chain joins TRBV7-2 to TRBJ2-5, with D unclear. V shed 2 bases and J shed 2 bases, with 9 bases lying between them. The CDR3 totals 14 residues. Germline CDR1 is SGHTA and CDR2 is FQGNSA. CDR3 DNA sequence: TGTGCCAGCAGCTTACCACCCGGGCAAGAGACCCAGTACTTC. Its protein is CASSLPPGQETQYF.

The gene calls are TRBV7-9 and TRBJ1-4, with TRBD1 matching over 9 bases. With V trimmed by 7 bases and J by 7 bases, 7 bases remained unmatched. Looked up from germline, CDR1 is SEHNR and CDR2 is FQNEAQ (reference sequence). The CDR3 contains 14 residues. The DNA of the CDR3 is TGTGCCAGCATCTCGTGGACAGGGGTTGAAAAACTGTTTTTT. It yields the protein CASISWTGVEKLFF.

This clone has only a few counts. The chain has TRBV18 and TRBJ1-5; possible D gene TRBD1, 5 bases. Germline V gene data show CDR1 as KGHSH and CDR2 as LQKENI. This CDR3 spans 14 amino acids. The V end lost 4 bases, the J end lost 2 bases, and 9 bases lay between the germline ends. The CDR3 DNA reads TGTGCCAGCTCACTGGGAGGGGGCAATCAGCCCCAGCATTTT. It encodes CASSLGGGNQPQHF.

The genes are TRBV30 and TRBJ2-7; TRBD1 matches at 7 bases. The CDR3 has 13 residues. CDR1 is GTSNPN and CDR2 is SVGIG in the germline V gene (reference sequence). Germline trimming cut 5 bases from V and 0 bases from J; bases unmatched to any gene: 4. The chain's CDR3 is CAWARDSSYEQYF. The CDR3 nucleotides read TGTGCCTGGGCTCGGGACAGCTCCTACGAGCAGTACTTC.

The chain recombines TRBV9 with TRBJ1-2, with a weak D call TRBD1 (6 bases). Between the trimmed V and J ends, which lost 4 bases and 5 bases, there was a span of 9 bases. The V gene's germline CDR1 is SGDLS and CDR2 YYNGEE. The CDR3 is made up of 12 amino acids. CDR3: CASSPQGYGYTF. CDR3 nucleotide sequence: TGTGCCAGCAGCCCCCAGGGGTATGGCTACACCTTC.